This T cell receptor beta chain was captured by sequencing in a study of beta chain features in type 1 diabetes. Study outcomes and limitations: Patients with Type 1 diabetes showed moderately but significantly shorter TCRB CDR3s in all four CD4+ subsets. Insertions were fewer and deletions more numerous at VDJ junctions in type 1 diabetes patients. Any HLA-type effect on TCRB rearrangement remained unresolved here.

Isolated RNA was reverse transcribed in full, so expressed TCRB transcripts were sequenced. Repertoires were generated with immunoSEQ multiplex PCR, while TCRdb's copy carries only in-frame clones and drops some. The repertoire holds about 360,000 clones, with around an eighth as singletons. Cell sorting via CD45RO/CCR7/CD25/CD127/CD95/CD27 was performed to obtain CD4+ naive, central memory, regulatory and stem cell-like memory cells. Points on this clone: Antigen unknown.

Sequencing was performed on naive CD4+ T cells from blood. This sequence originates from a man between 18 and 35 years old in good health.

The CDR3 loop reads CASLDRKSTDTQYF. In DNA form, the CDR3 reads TGTGCCAGCTTGGACAGGAAGAGCACAGATACGCAGTATTTT. The rearrangement uses TRBV25-1 and TRBJ2-3; TRBD1 matches 7 bases. Per the germline V gene, CDR1 is MGHDK and CDR2 is SYGVNS. This CDR3 is built from 14 residues. Trimming cost V 8 bases and J 0 bases; bases outside gene matches: 5.